The source of this TCR beta chain is a study of blood T cells in healthy people across ages. The CDR3 is 13 residues long. Trimming cost V 3 bases and J 6 bases, with 12 bases left between them. Per germline, CDR1 DFQATT and CDR2 SNEGSKA (reference sequence). This clonotype was seen just once. Its target is unknown. The study's findings and limits: Expanded clonotype shifts may have been confounded, as the donors had an unknown CMV status. Naive CD4+ cell counts and diversity both ran higher in long-lived than in aged donors.

Sample-barcoded 5' priming and a J-beta primer mix drove a second PCR of 7 to 11 cycles. A template-switch adaptor with 12 random nucleotides tagged each cDNA molecule. Each CDR3 protein is one row after TCRdb ran MiXCR on the 5' RACE reads. The table shows roughly 800,000 distinct CDR3 sequences, with around half occurring only once. The sample comprised blood. The genes are TRBV20-1 and TRBJ2-4, with D tentatively TRBD1 (5 bases). The receptor was derived from an elderly man in good health. Written as DNA, the CDR3 is TGCAGTGCTAGTGTAAACCAGGGAAACATTCAGTACTTC. Translated: CSASVNQGNIQYF.